Listed below are T cell receptor beta chains from one sample, sequenced in a study of resident and recirculating memory T cells in vitiligo. Some clones are missing from TCRdb's copy, which holds only in-frame ones; the method was immunoSEQ multiplex PCR. This sample carries around 76,000 clones, 90% to 95% of them seen once, and the ten largest clones take 4.9%. The source material was blood. The source is a male donor with vitiligo. Both conserved end residues are part of each CDR3. Fields, in order: D gene, clone size, V gene, J gene, CDR3 DNA, CDR3 protein. The D gene is left open where the match is weak. Rows give clone size only sometimes, using once, few, many, or a class for an expanded clone.

.	once	TRBV7-3	TRBJ2-1	TGTGCCAGCAGCGTACTAGCCCTGGATGAGCAGTTCTTC	CASSVLALDEQFF
.	.	TRBV10-1	TRBJ2-5	TGCGCCAGCAGTGAGTTAGCGGACATTCAAGAGACCCAGTACTTC	CASSELADIQETQYF
.	.	TRBV2	TRBJ2-3	TGTGCCAGCTCCTACGGCGGGGCTGCGGATACGCAGTATTTT	CASSYGGAADTQYF
TRBD1	.	TRBV5-4	TRBJ1-1	TGTGCCAGCAGCTTGTCCTCGGGACAGCGGAACACTGAAGCTTTCTTT	CASSLSSGQRNTEAFF
TRBD1	.	TRBV30	TRBJ2-4	TGTGCCTGGAGTGAAGGGGGCGGATACATTCAGTACTTC	CAWSEGGGYIQYF
TRBD1	.	TRBV7-9	TRBJ2-7	TGTGCCAGCAGCTTACCGGGACAGAACTACGAGCAGTACTTC	CASSLPGQNYEQYF
TRBD2	.	TRBV9	TRBJ2-5	TGTGCCAGCAGCCCCGGGGCGGGGGGCCCAGAGACCCAGTACTTC	CASSPGAGGPETQYF
TRBD2	.	TRBV4-2	TRBJ2-5	TGTGCCAGCAGCCAAGATCTCGGGGCGGGAGGCGAGACCCAGTACTTC	CASSQDLGAGGETQYF
.	.	TRBV9	TRBJ2-5	TGTGCCAGCAGCGTAGAGGCAGTCCTAGGGACCCAGTACTTC	CASSVEAVLGTQYF
.	.	TRBV9	TRBJ1-1	TGTGCCAGCAGCGTAGGTGGGGCGAACACTGAAGCTTTCTTT	CASSVGGANTEAFF
.	.	TRBV28	TRBJ2-5	TGTGCCAGCAGTTTTGCAGGGGGGAGACAAGAGACCCAGTACTTC	CASSFAGGRQETQYF
.	.	TRBV7-3	TRBJ1-1	TGTGCCAGCCGCCAATTCCCCGGGGAGGGATACACTGAAGCTTTCTTT	CASRQFPGEGYTEAFF
.	.	TRBV29-1	TRBJ2-1	TGCAGCGTCCCCGGGCGGGGCCGGGGGCAGTTCTTC	CSVPGRGRGQFF
TRBD1	.	TRBV10-1	TRBJ1-2	TGCGCCAGCAGACTCACAGGGGGTGATGGCTACACCTTC	CASRLTGGDGYTF
.	.	TRBV28	TRBJ1-5	TGTGCCAGCAGTTCAATCCAGCCCCAGCATTTT	CASSSIQPQHF
TRBD1	.	TRBV5-4	TRBJ2-1	TGTGCCAGCAGCCCCATGGACAGGGAAATCGGCAATGAGCAGTTCTTC	CASSPMDREIGNEQFF
.	.	TRBV4-2	TRBJ2-1	TGTGCCAGCAGCCAACCGTGGCGGGCATCCCTCTACAATGAGCAGTTCTTC	CASSQPWRASLYNEQFF
.	.	TRBV15	TRBJ1-4	TGTGCCACCAGCAGAGATTGGGCAGCGGCAACTAATGAAAAACTGTTTTTT	CATSRDWAAATNEKLFF
.	.	TRBV21-1	TRBJ2-7	TGTGCCAGCAGCCCAAGTCGAAAGGGGGCTACCACCTACGAGCAGTACTTC	CASSPSRKGATTYEQYF
.	.	TRBV11-2	TRBJ2-7	TGTGCCAGCAGCTTGTATTCCTACGAGCAGTACTTC	CASSLYSYEQYF
.	.	TRBV6-4	TRBJ2-3	TGTGCCAGCAGTGTAGGGGGGGGCACAGATACGCAGTATTTT	CASSVGGGTDTQYF
TRBD1	once	TRBV28	TRBJ2-5	TGTGCCAGCAGTTTGGCGACAGGGGTGGAGACCCAGTACTTC	CASSLATGVETQYF
.	.	TRBV10-3	TRBJ1-3	TGTGCCATCAGTGAGTCGGGGCAAAGGAACACCATATATTTT	CAISESGQRNTIYF
TRBD2	.	TRBV18	TRBJ2-7	TGTGCCAGCTCACCGCCTAGCGGGGGTACCTACGAGCAGTACTTC	CASSPPSGGTYEQYF
.	.	TRBV7-2	TRBJ2-7	TGTGCCAGCAGCTTAGACACAGCATACGAGCAGTACTTC	CASSLDTAYEQYF
TRBD1	.	TRBV29-1	TRBJ2-7	TGCTCGACGCAGGGGGCAGGGGAGCAGTACTTC	CSTQGAGEQYF
.	.	TRBV6-5	TRBJ1-2	TGTGCATCAGGGCCCAACTATGGCTACACCTTC	CASGPNYGYTF
TRBD2	.	TRBV7-2	TRBJ2-3	TGTGCCAGCAGCTGGAGACTAGCGGGGGGCAGCACAGATACGCAGTATTTT	CASSWRLAGGSTDTQYF
.	.	TRBV6-5	TRBJ2-7	TGTGCCAGCAGCTCCCTGCGACAGCTTAACGAGCAGTACTTC	CASSSLRQLNEQYF
TRBD1	.	TRBV5-5	TRBJ1-1	TGTGCCAGCAGCATAAAGACAGGGACTGGTGAAGCTTTCTTT	CASSIKTGTGEAFF
.	.	TRBV6-5	TRBJ1-4	TGTGCCAGCCACAGGGCCAGGGGTGAAAAACTGTTTTTT	CASHRARGEKLFF
TRBD1	.	TRBV28	TRBJ2-5	TGTGCCAGCAGACTACAGGGGGCAGGGGAGACCCAGTACTTC	CASRLQGAGETQYF
.	.	TRBV7-2	TRBJ2-5	TGTGCCAGCAGCTTAGTTGTGGCTAGTGAGGAGACCCAGTACTTC	CASSLVVASEETQYF
.	once	TRBV7-9	TRBJ2-1	TGTGCCAGCAGCTCCCTTGTTGGAGGGGATGAGCAGTTCTTC	CASSSLVGGDEQFF
.	.	TRBV15	TRBJ1-1	TGTGCCACCAGCAGAGATTGGGCAGTCAACACTGAAGCTTTCTTT	CATSRDWAVNTEAFF
.	.	TRBV7-2	TRBJ1-5	TGTGCCAGCAGCTTCTCACGAGAACAGCCCCAGCATTTT	CASSFSREQPQHF
.	.	TRBV10-3	TRBJ1-2	TGTGCCATCAGTGCTCGGCAGGACTATGGCTACACCTTC	CAISARQDYGYTF
.	.	TRBV10-3	TRBJ1-1	TGTGCCATCAGTGATTCCAGGGCAAGTGGTATTGAAGCTTTCTTT	CAISDSRASGIEAFF
TRBD1	.	TRBV5-1	TRBJ2-5	TGCGCCAGCAGCGCACCAGAGGGGGCCGGTGAGACCCAGTACTTC	CASSAPEGAGETQYF
.	.	TRBV27	TRBJ1-5	TGTGCCAGCAGTTTCGGGGTCTCCCAGCCCCAGCATTTT	CASSFGVSQPQHF
.	.	TRBV9	TRBJ1-5	TGTGCCAGCAGCGTCGACGGGAACGCCAATCAGCCCCAGCATTTT	CASSVDGNANQPQHF
TRBD1	.	TRBV2	TRBJ1-5	TGTGCCAGCAATCTGGACAGGGGGAGCAATCAGCCCCAGCATTTT	CASNLDRGSNQPQHF
TRBD2	few	TRBV4-3	TRBJ2-1	TGCGCCAGCAGCCAAGAGACTAGCGGGGGCAATGAGCAGTTCTTC	CASSQETSGGNEQFF
.	once	TRBV28	TRBJ2-2	TGTGCCAGCAGGCTAGGGGGTTCCGGGGAGCTGTTTTTT	CASRLGGSGELFF
.	.	TRBV28	TRBJ2-7	TGTGCCAGCATCATGTCCTCAGGGGCATCTGGCTACGAGCAGTACTTC	CASIMSSGASGYEQYF
.	.	TRBV4-1	TRBJ1-6	TGCGCCAGCAGCCAAGACGGACAGTTTAATTCACCCCTCCACTTT	CASSQDGQFNSPLHF
.	.	TRBV27	TRBJ2-7	TGTGCCAGCAGTCCGACAGTTGTCCTAGAGCAGTACTTC	CASSPTVVLEQYF
.	once	TRBV9	TRBJ1-2	TGTGCCAGCAGCGTAGACAGGGCTAACTATGGCTACACCTTC	CASSVDRANYGYTF
TRBD1	.	TRBV11-3	TRBJ2-7	TGTGCCAGCAGCCGGGGGACAGGGAGCTACGAGCAGTACTTC	CASSRGTGSYEQYF
.	.	TRBV5-1	TRBJ2-7	TGCGCCAGCAGCCCAATGGGGGGTAACTACTACGAGCAGTACTTC	CASSPMGGNYYEQYF
.	.	TRBV6-5	TRBJ1-1	TGTGCCAGCAGTACAGGGTGGAACACTGAAGCTTTCTTT	CASSTGWNTEAFF
TRBD1	.	TRBV5-5	TRBJ1-6	TGTGCCAGCAGATATACGCCGGGCACCCAGGGGGTAGATAATTCACCCCTCCACTTT	CASRYTPGTQGVDNSPLHF
.	.	TRBV6-5	TRBJ1-2	TGTGCCACCCTCGGTGGAGCTAACTATGGCTACACCTTC	CATLGGANYGYTF
TRBD1	.	TRBV28	TRBJ2-5	TGTGCCAGCAGTTTAGGCAGGGGGAGAGGGGAGACCCAGTACTTC	CASSLGRGRGETQYF